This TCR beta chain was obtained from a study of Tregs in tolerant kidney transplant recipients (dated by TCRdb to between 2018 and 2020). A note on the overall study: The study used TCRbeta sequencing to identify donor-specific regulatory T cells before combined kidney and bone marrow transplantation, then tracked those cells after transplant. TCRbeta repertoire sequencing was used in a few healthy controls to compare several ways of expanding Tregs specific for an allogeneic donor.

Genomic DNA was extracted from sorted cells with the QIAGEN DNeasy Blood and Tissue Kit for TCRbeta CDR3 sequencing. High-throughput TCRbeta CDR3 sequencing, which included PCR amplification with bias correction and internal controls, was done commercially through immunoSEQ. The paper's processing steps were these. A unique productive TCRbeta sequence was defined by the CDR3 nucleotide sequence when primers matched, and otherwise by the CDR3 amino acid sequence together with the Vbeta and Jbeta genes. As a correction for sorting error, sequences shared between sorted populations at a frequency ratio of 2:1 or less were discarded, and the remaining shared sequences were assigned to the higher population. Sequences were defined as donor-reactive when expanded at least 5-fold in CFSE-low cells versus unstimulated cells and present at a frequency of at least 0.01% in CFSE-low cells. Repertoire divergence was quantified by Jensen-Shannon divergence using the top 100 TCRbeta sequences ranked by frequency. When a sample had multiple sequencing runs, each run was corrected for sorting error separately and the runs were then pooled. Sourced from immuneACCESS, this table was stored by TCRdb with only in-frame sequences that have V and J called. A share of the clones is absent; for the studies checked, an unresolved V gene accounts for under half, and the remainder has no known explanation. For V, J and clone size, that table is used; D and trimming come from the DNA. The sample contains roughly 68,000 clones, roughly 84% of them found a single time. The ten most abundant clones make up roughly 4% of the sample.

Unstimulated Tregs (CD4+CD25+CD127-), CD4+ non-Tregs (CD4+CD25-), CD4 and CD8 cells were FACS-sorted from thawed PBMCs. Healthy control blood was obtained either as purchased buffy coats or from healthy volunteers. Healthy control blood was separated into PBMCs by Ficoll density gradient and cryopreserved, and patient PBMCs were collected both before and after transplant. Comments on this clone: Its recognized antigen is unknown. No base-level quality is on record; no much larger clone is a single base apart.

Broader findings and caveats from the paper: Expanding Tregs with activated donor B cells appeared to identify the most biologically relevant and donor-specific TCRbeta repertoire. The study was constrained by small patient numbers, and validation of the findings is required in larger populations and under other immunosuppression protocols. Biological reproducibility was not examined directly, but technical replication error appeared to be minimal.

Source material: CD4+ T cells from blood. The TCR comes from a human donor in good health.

The sequence in DNA is TGTGCCAGCAGTTTCTTCGACTCTGGAAACACCATATATTTT. Protein translation: CASSFFDSGNTIYF. The chain couples TRBV6-5 to TRBJ1-3, with the identity of the D gene unclear. Between the V and J ends, shortened by 4 bases and 0 bases respectively, the junction contains 7 bases. The CDR3 runs 14 residues from the cysteine to the phenylalanine. The only DNA kept is the CDR3, 42 bases in frame from the first base. The germline V gene sets CDR1 to MNHEY and CDR2 to SVGAGI.